Reported below is one T cell receptor beta chain. CDR1 is SGDLS, CDR2 YYNGEE, per germline. Deletions cut 0 bases from V and 8 bases from J, with 14 bases between. CDR3 size: 14 residues. Per the original methods: Researchers report that nucleated cell counts were estimated from reference gene primer amplification. Clones were read by immunoSEQ multiplex PCR, and TCRdb kept only the in-frame ones, dropping some. The V and J calls and clone size are taken from that table; D and trimming were inferred from the DNA. Found here are around 190,000 clones, around 89% of them singletons; the top ten hold under 2%. This entry comes from a study of blood T cell repertoires in COVID-19. Study-wide context: The study drew acute and convalescent COVID-19 samples from the United States, Italy and Spain. T cells, B-cell-depleted T cells, or PBMCs provided the cDNA or gDNA that served as material.

The source is a young man who had recovered from COVID-19. This chain uses TRBV9 with TRBJ1-1; D is perhaps TRBD1 (5 bases). Sequenced sample: peripheral blood. The CDR3 loop reads CASSVAGAGPEAFF. In nucleotides, the CDR3 is TGTGCCAGCAGCGTAGCTGGAGCAGGGCCGGAAGCTTTCTTT. The entire variable domain, with the rest obtained from reference TRBV9 and TRBJ1-1, is as follows: DSGVTQTPKHLITATGQRVTLRCSPRSGDLSVYWYQQSLDQGLQFLIQYYNGEERAKGNILERFSAQQFPDLHSELNLSSLELGDSALYFCASSVAGAGPEAFFGQGTRLTVV.